A single sample is the source of the 20 T cell receptor beta chains below, sequenced in a study of cytomegalovirus exposure and HLA in healthy donors. PCR involved 60 Vbeta and 13 Jbeta primers. Clones were sequenced by immunoSEQ multiplex PCR, and TCRdb holds only the in-frame ones, with some missing. The sample carries roughly 100,000 clones, about 81% recorded once. The sequenced sample consisted of PBMCs. These receptors were taken from a woman aged 40-49 years in good health and CMV-seronegative.

The genes are TRBV9 and TRBJ2-7; tentative D call: TRBD1 (5 bases). CDR3 length equals 13 residues. Between the trimmed V and J ends, which lost 3 bases and 5 bases, there was a span of 12 bases. CDR1 is SGDLS and CDR2 is YYNGEE in the germline V gene. CDR3 nucleotides: TGTGCCAGCAGCGGGACCTCAGGGCACGAGCAGTACTTC. This encodes CASSGTSGHEQYF.

The chain couples TRBV7-3 to TRBJ2-3, with 7 positions matching TRBD2. CDR1 and CDR2 from the germline V gene are SGHTA and FQGTGA. V lost 1 base, J lost 4 bases, and 2 bases stayed unmatched. This CDR3 spans 14 amino acids. CDR3 DNA sequence: TGTGCCAGCAGCTTAAGCGGGAGCTCAGATACGCAGTATTTT. Translation gives CASSLSGSSDTQYF.

The chain couples TRBV28 to TRBJ2-7, with D maybe TRBD1 (5 bases). Germline V gives CDR1 MDHEN, CDR2 SYDVKM. The length of the CDR3 is 15 residues. Trimming stripped 3 bases from V and 7 bases from J, with 19 bases between. CDR3 bases: TGTGCCAGCAGTTTCTCCGAGACAGAACCCCCAGAGCAGTACTTC. It yields the protein CASSFSETEPPEQYF.

There are many counts of this clone. V is TRBV27 and J is TRBJ2-1; possible D gene TRBD1, 5 bases. Per germline, CDR1 MNHEY and CDR2 SMNVEV (reference sequence). This CDR3 comprises 13 residues. The V end lost 3 bases, the J end lost 8 bases, and 11 bases lay between the germline ends. Here the CDR3 reads CASSFVRADEQFF. The CDR3 DNA follows: TGTGCCAGCAGTTTCGTCAGGGCGGATGAGCAGTTCTTC.

The chain is built from TRBV29-1 and TRBJ2-2; TRBD1 aligns across 11 bases. J was trimmed by 5 bases and V by 4 bases; bases with no gene match: 6. CDR3 length: 15 amino acids. Germline CDR1 is SQVTM and CDR2 is ANQGSEA. CDR3 coding DNA: TGCAGCGTTGGGACAGGGGGCGCGGGAACCGGGGAGCTGTTTTTT. It encodes CSVGTGGAGTGELFF.

The chain employs TRBV10-3 and TRBJ1-2; no definite D call. The CDR3 is 13 residues long. Germline V gives CDR1 ENHRY, CDR2 SYGVKD. Trimming took 3 bases from V and 4 from J, leaving 9 bases between them. CDR3 residues: CAISDSPGYGYTF. The CDR3 DNA sequence: TGTGCCATCAGTGACTCCCCAGGCTATGGCTACACCTTC.

In DNA, the CDR3 is TGCAGCGTTGAAGATCGAGGCAATCCCATAGCCAAAAACATTCAGTACTTC. Translating gives CSVEDRGNPIAKNIQYF. The J gene is TRBJ2-4, the V gene TRBV29-1; no reliable D call. Trimming took 0 bases from V and 0 from J, leaving 15 bases between them. The CDR3 is 17 residues long. Germline V gene data show CDR1 as SQVTM and CDR2 as ANQGSEA.

The rearrangement uses TRBV5-4 and TRBJ2-6, with D hard to call. V lost 2 bases to trimming and J lost 0 bases, with 12 bases between them. CDR1 and CDR2 (germline): SGHNT, YYREEE (reference sequence). This CDR3 contains 17 residues. This chain's CDR3 is CASSFIGTTSGANVLTF. The CDR3 DNA sequence: TGTGCCAGCAGCTTTATTGGTACTACCTCTGGGGCCAACGTCCTGACTTTC.

The chain joins TRBV7-7 to TRBJ1-3; D is unresolved. The CDR3 runs 16 residues. Germline CDR1 reads SSHAT; CDR2 reads FNYEAQ (reference sequence). CDR3 bases: TGTGCTACCCATCCTATTGACCGCGGGAGTGGAAACACCATATATTTT. Translating it yields CATHPIDRGSGNTIYF.

The V gene is TRBV2, the J gene TRBJ1-1; 7 nucleotides align to TRBD1. Germline V gene sequence: CDR1 SNHLY, CDR2 FYNNEI. This CDR3 is built from 14 residues. The V and J ends lost 5 bases and 0 bases, in that order; junction bases with no gene match: 3. CDR3 sequence: CASSQDRVNTEAFF. Written as DNA, the CDR3 is TGTGCCAGCAGTCAAGACAGGGTGAACACTGAAGCTTTCTTT.

The chain joins TRBV10-1 to TRBJ2-2; weak D call: TRBD1 (5 bases). V was trimmed by 3 bases and J by 4 bases, leaving 12 bases between them. The CDR3 consists of 15 residues. The germline V gene encodes CDR1 WNHNN and CDR2 SYGVQD (reference sequence). The CDR3 bases are TGCGCCAGCAGTGATAAAGGGGATCTCACCGGGGAGCTGTTTTTT. Its protein product is CASSDKGDLTGELFF.

This clone was picked up one time. The V gene is TRBV2, the J gene TRBJ2-1, with TRBD2 as a possible D gene (5 bases). This CDR3 is 13 amino acids long. V was shortened by 10 bases and J by 8 bases, with 18 bases between the two germline ends. CDR1 and CDR2 (germline): SNHLY, FYNNEI. Written as DNA, the CDR3 is TGTGCCACCTCCGGAGAGGGAGAGGATGAGCAGTTCTTC. Protein: CATSGEGEDEQFF.

V usage is TRBV19 and J usage is TRBJ2-2, with 8 bases identical to TRBD1. Germline V gene lookup returns CDR1 LNHDA and CDR2 SQIVND (reference sequence). V was clipped by 7 bases and J by 0 bases; unmatched bases: 4. This CDR3 is 15 amino acids long. This CDR3 is CASTLGQANTGELFF. The CDR3 DNA is TGTGCCAGTACTTTGGGACAGGCGAACACCGGGGAGCTGTTTTTT.

This clone was detected only a few times. V gene TRBV6-1 combines with J gene TRBJ2-7, with TRBD2 as a possible D gene (5 bases). CDR1 and CDR2 (germline): MNHNS, SASEGT. Trimming removed 5 bases at V and 3 bases at J, with 8 bases between. The CDR3 contains 12 residues. The CDR3 region is CASSMGVYEQYF. CDR3 DNA sequence: TGTGCCAGCAGTATGGGAGTCTACGAGCAGTACTTC.

This chain links TRBV11-2 with TRBJ2-5, with 11 bases aligning to TRBD2. This CDR3 contains 15 residues. Germline CDR1 reads SGHAT; CDR2 reads FQNNGV. The V segment lost 6 bases and the J segment 2 bases; nucleotides outside the gene matches: 5. The CDR3 DNA reads TGTGCCAGCAGTCCGGGGACTAGCGGACAAGAGACCCAGTACTTC. It encodes CASSPGTSGQETQYF.

The chain recombines TRBV4-3 with TRBJ1-3; the D gene is possibly TRBD1 (5 bases). Germline lookup yields CDR1 LGHNA and CDR2 YSLEER. The ends were cut back, 5 bases at V and 0 bases at J, with 11 bases in the middle. The CDR3 is 15 amino acids. The CDR3 sequence: CASSVDSVSGNTIYF. The CDR3 DNA reads as TGCGCCAGCAGCGTAGACAGCGTCTCTGGAAACACCATATATTTT.

The chain uses TRBV9 and TRBJ1-1, with 7 bases lining up with TRBD1. Germline-derived CDR1 and CDR2 are SGDLS and YYNGEE. V trimming: 2 bases; J trimming: 0 bases; junction bases outside the gene matches: 7. The CDR3 covers 16 residues. CDR3 region: CASSVGRDSVNTEAFF. CDR3 sequence (DNA): TGTGCCAGCAGCGTCGGGCGGGACAGCGTGAACACTGAAGCTTTCTTT.

J is TRBJ2-5 and V is TRBV30; TRBD2 is a possible D gene (6 bases). CDR3 size: 12 residues. V shed 5 bases and J shed 5 bases, with 12 bases lying between them. The germline gives CDR1 GTSNPN, CDR2 SVGIG (reference sequence). The CDR3 bases are TGTGCCTGGTCCTCGGGAGAGGAGACCCAGTACTTC. It translates to CAWSSGEETQYF.

J is TRBJ1-4 and V is TRBV5-4, with a weak D call TRBD1 (5 bases). Trimming cost V 4 bases and J 0 bases, with 10 bases left between them. The CDR3 extends over 15 amino acids. Germline CDR1 reads SGHNT; CDR2 reads YYREEE (reference sequence). The CDR3 protein is CASSADRTTNEKLFF. The CDR3 DNA is TGTGCCAGCAGCGCAGACAGAACAACTAATGAAAAACTGTTTTTT.

The chain uses TRBV5-4 and TRBJ1-6, with D maybe TRBD1 (6 bases). Germline lookup yields CDR1 SGHNT and CDR2 YYREEE (reference sequence). Trimming took off 1 base at V and 6 bases at J, with 8 bases between the two ends. The CDR3 totals 14 residues. CDR3 protein: CASSLTGTNSPLHF. The CDR3 region has the DNA TGTGCCAGCAGCTTGACAGGGACTAATTCACCCCTCCACTTT.